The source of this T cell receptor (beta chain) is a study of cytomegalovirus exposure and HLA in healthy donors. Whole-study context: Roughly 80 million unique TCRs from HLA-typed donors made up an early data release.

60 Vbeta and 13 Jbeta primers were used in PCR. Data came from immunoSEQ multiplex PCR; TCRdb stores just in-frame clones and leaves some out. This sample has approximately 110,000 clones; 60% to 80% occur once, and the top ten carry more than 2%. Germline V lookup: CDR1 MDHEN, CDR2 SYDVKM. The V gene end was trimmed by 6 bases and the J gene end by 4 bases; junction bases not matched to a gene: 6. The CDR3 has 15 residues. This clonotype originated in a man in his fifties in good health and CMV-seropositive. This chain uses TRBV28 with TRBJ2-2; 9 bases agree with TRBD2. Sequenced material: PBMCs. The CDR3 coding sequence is TGTGCCAGCAGCCGCGGGGGGGCAGGCACCGGGGAGCTGTTTTTT. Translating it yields CASSRGGAGTGELFF.